These 16 T cell receptor beta chains were sequenced from one sample in a study of shared clonotypes between healthy human individuals. TCRdb's table, derived via immunoSEQ multiplex PCR, lists solely in-frame clones and lacks some. The sample carries around 610,000 clones, approximately 96% recorded once. CD45RO-negative cells were positively selected for CCR7, leaving out terminally differentiated effector memory CD45RA+ cells. What was sequenced was naive CD8+ T cells sorted from blood. These TCRs come from a woman under 40 in good health.

On this clone: Other DNA sequences in the sample encode the same CDR3. This chain connects TRBV5-6 to TRBJ2-3; D remains ambiguous. The CDR3 is 11 amino acids. Trimming took off 1 base at V and 6 bases at J, with 3 bases between the two ends. The germline gives CDR1 SGHDT, CDR2 YYEEEE. The CDR3 sequence: CASSLSDTQYF. The CDR3 nucleotides are TGTGCCAGCAGCTTGTCTGATACGCAGTATTTT.

The chain is built from TRBV4-1 and TRBJ2-7; 8 nucleotides agree with TRBD1. With V trimmed by 5 bases and J by 1 base, 4 bases remained unmatched. Germline CDR1 and CDR2: MGHRA and YSYEKL. The CDR3 covers 14 residues. CDR3 region: CASSYDRGSYEQYF. CDR3 nucleotides: TGCGCCAGCAGCTACGACAGGGGATCCTACGAGCAGTACTTC.

The chain joins TRBV5-4 to TRBJ2-7; 9 nucleotides align to TRBD2. Germline CDR1 SGHNT, CDR2 YYREEE (reference sequence). Losses at the gene ends were 4 bases for V and 3 bases for J; bases not matched to a gene: 5. The CDR3 has 14 amino acids. This CDR3 reads CASSGGTSNYEQYF. For the CDR3, the DNA is TGTGCCAGCAGCGGAGGGACTAGCAACTACGAGCAGTACTTC.

The chain carries TRBV7-9 and TRBJ2-4; perhaps TRBD1 as D (6 bases). Deletions cut 5 bases from V and 7 bases from J, with 21 bases between. This CDR3 has 16 amino acids. The germline V gene has CDR1 SEHNR and CDR2 FQNEAQ (reference sequence). In nucleotides, the CDR3 is TGTGCCAGCAGCGCGCGACAGGACTCCCCGGCGAACATTCAGTACTTC. This codes for CASSARQDSPANIQYF.

The chain couples TRBV28 to TRBJ2-7; possible D gene TRBD2, 6 bases. Germline V lookup: CDR1 MDHEN, CDR2 SYDVKM. This CDR3 is built from 11 residues. Trimming cost V 8 bases and J 5 bases, with 10 bases left between them. Here the CDR3 reads CASGRSHEQYF. Written as DNA, the CDR3 is TGTGCCAGCGGGAGGTCCCACGAGCAGTACTTC.

The chain is built from TRBV5-1 and TRBJ2-1; 13 bases fit TRBD2. This CDR3 has 15 amino acids. The germline V gene has CDR1 SGHRS and CDR2 YFSETQ. Unmatched junction bases numbered 4, after V lost 3 bases and J lost 7 bases. Here the CDR3 reads CASSWGLAGSNEQFF. DNA for the CDR3: TGCGCCAGCAGCTGGGGACTAGCGGGATCGAATGAGCAGTTCTTC.

This chain joins TRBV10-2 and TRBJ2-7; unclear D gene. Germline V lookup: CDR1 WSHSY, CDR2 SAAADI. V gave up 6 bases and J gave up 3 bases, with 12 bases separating them. The CDR3 contains 13 residues. CDR3 amino acids: CASRGAGRYEQYF. CDR3 DNA sequence: TGCGCCAGCAGGGGTGCTGGTCGCTACGAGCAGTACTTC.

The V gene is TRBV9, the J gene TRBJ1-1; D call uncertain. From germline, CDR1 is SGDLS and CDR2 YYNGEE. V was trimmed by 3 bases and J by 11 bases, leaving 11 bases between them. The CDR3 runs to 11 residues. CDR3 amino acids: CASSAIREAFF. The CDR3 bases are TGTGCCAGCAGCGCCATCCGGGAGGCTTTCTTT.

The genes are TRBV15 and TRBJ2-3; TRBD1 might be the D (6 bases). V was pared by 4 bases and J by 4 bases, with 12 bases between. Germline V gives CDR1 LNHNV, CDR2 YYDKDF (reference sequence). The CDR3 spans 14 residues. The chain's CDR3 is CATSKGVQADTQYF. CDR3 in DNA: TGTGCCACCAGCAAGGGGGTCCAAGCAGATACGCAGTATTTT.

In this sample, this clone turned up once. The rearrangement uses TRBV28 and TRBJ1-1; D perhaps matches TRBD1 (6 bases). The germline V and J ends were trimmed by 3 bases and 4 bases, with 12 bases remaining between them. Germline assignment: CDR1 MDHEN and CDR2 SYDVKM. The CDR3 spans 14 residues. The CDR3 spells CASSFIQGGTEAFF. The CDR3 coding sequence is TGTGCCAGCAGTTTTATACAGGGAGGCACTGAAGCTTTCTTT.

The rearrangement joins TRBV11-2 to TRBJ1-5; 8 positions match TRBD1. The CDR3 covers 14 residues. CDR1 SGHAT and CDR2 FQNNGV come from the germline V gene. With V trimmed by 5 bases and J by 4 bases, 4 bases remained unmatched. The CDR3 region is CASSLDRGNQPQHF. The CDR3 nucleotides read TGTGCCAGCAGCCTCGACAGGGGTAATCAGCCCCAGCATTTT.

V and J are TRBV28 and TRBJ1-4; a weak D match, TRBD1 (5 bases). Germline V gene lookup returns CDR1 MDHEN and CDR2 SYDVKM. The CDR3 is 14 amino acids. The germline V and J ends were trimmed by 3 bases and 8 bases, with 13 bases remaining between them. CDR3 loop: CASSFLGANEKLFF. In DNA, the CDR3 is TGTGCCAGCAGTTTTTTAGGGGCGAACGAAAAACTGTTTTTT.

The chain couples TRBV7-9 to TRBJ1-4; D uncertain. Germline V gene data show CDR1 as SEHNR and CDR2 as FQNEAQ (reference sequence). The CDR3 has 13 amino acids. Deletions cut 7 bases from V and 7 bases from J, with 13 bases between. The CDR3 reads CASTRTGGEKLFF. The CDR3 bases are TGTGCCAGCACCAGGACCGGCGGTGAAAAACTGTTTTTT.

The chain uses TRBV9 and TRBJ2-1; 9 bases align to TRBD2. There are 13 residues in the CDR3. Trimming removed 3 bases from V and 10 bases from J; junction bases left unmatched: 5. The germline V gene encodes CDR1 SGDLS and CDR2 YYNGEE. This CDR3 reads CASSGSGRYEQFF. DNA for the CDR3: TGTGCCAGCAGCGGTAGCGGGAGATACGAGCAGTTCTTC.

This clone has a single count. The chain links TRBV5-6 to TRBJ2-1; perhaps D is TRBD1 or TRBD2 (5 bases each). The CDR3 extends over 19 amino acids. V lost 2 bases and J 0 bases, leaving 21 bases between the germline ends. The germline V gene has CDR1 SGHDT and CDR2 YYEEEE. In DNA, the CDR3 is TGTGCCAGCAGCTTTGCGAGGGGCGCTTCTAGGAGCTCCTACAATGAGCAGTTCTTC. This encodes CASSFARGASRSSYNEQFF.

This clone was detected once. This rearrangement joins TRBV27 to TRBJ2-7; 14 bases are a match to TRBD2. The V gene end was trimmed by 6 bases and the J gene end by 6 bases; junction bases not matched to a gene: 7. The CDR3 loop spans 15 amino acids. The germline V gene encodes CDR1 MNHEY and CDR2 SMNVEV (reference sequence). The CDR3 reads CASSPGTSGGGEQYF. CDR3 DNA: TGTGCCAGCAGCCCAGGGACTAGCGGGGGTGGCGAGCAGTACTTC.